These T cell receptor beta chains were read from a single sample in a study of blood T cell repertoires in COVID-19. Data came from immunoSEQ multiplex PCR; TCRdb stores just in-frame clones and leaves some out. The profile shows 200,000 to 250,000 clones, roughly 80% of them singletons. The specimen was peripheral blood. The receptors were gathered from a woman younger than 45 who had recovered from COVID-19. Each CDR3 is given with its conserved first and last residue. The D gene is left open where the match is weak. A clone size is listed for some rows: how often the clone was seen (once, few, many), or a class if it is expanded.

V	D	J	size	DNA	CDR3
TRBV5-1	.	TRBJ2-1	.	TGCGCCAGCAGCTTGGCAGGGGTACCCTACAATGAGCAGTTCTTC	CASSLAGVPYNEQFF
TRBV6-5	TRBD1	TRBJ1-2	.	TGTGCCAGTAGGGGACAGGCCCACTATGGCTACACCTTC	CASRGQAHYGYTF
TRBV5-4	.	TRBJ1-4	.	TGTGCCAGCAGCCTTACAGGGTTCGATGAAAAACTGTTTTTT	CASSLTGFDEKLFF
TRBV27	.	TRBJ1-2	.	TGTGCCAGCAGTCTAACAGGGAATGGCTACACCTTC	CASSLTGNGYTF
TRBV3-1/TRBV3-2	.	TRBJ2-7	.	TGTGCCAGCAGCCAAGGGCTAGTTGACTACGAGCAGTACTTC	CASSQGLVDYEQYF
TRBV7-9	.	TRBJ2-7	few	TGTGCCAGCAGCTCTGTAGGGGGATACTCCTACGAGCAGTACTTC	CASSSVGGYSYEQYF
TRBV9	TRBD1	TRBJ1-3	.	TGTGCCAGCAGCCCCCAGGACAGGAAGGCTGGAAACACCATATATTTT	CASSPQDRKAGNTIYF
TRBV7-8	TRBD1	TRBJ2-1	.	TGTGCCAGCAGCTCCCCCGGCAGGGGGCACAATGAGCAGTTCTTC	CASSSPGRGHNEQFF
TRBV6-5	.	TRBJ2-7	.	TGTGCCAGCAGTACTTCCTACGAGCAGTACTTC	CASSTSYEQYF
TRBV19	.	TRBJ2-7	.	TGTGCCAGTAGTGAAGCCCAGGGGCTTTTTACGGGCGAGCAGTACTTC	CASSEAQGLFTGEQYF
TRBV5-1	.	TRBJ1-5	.	TGCGCCAGCAGCTTTGAAGCGGGGATCCAGCCCCAGCATTTT	CASSFEAGIQPQHF
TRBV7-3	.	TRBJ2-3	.	TGTGCCAGCAGCTTCCCAGGGGACACAGATACGCAGTATTTT	CASSFPGDTDTQYF
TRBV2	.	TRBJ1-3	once	TGTGCCAGCAGCTTTAGCTCTGGAAACACCATATATTTT	CASSFSSGNTIYF
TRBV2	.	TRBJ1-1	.	TGTGCCAGCAATCCATACGGAACGGAGAACATGAACACTGAAGCTTTCTTT	CASNPYGTENMNTEAFF
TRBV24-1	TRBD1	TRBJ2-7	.	TGTGCCACCAGTGATCGACAGGGGATCAACGAGCAGTACTTC	CATSDRQGINEQYF
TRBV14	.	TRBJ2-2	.	TGTGCCAGCAGCCAAGGTCGCACCGGGGAGCTGTTTTTT	CASSQGRTGELFF
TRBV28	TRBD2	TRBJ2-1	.	TGTGCCAGCGCCATAGCGGGAGGCTTCAATGAGCAGTTCTTC	CASAIAGGFNEQFF
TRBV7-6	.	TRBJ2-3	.	TGTGCCAGCAGCCCGGAAGGGGATGCCGCAGATACGCAGTATTTT	CASSPEGDAADTQYF
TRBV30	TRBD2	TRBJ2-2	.	TGTGCCTGGAGAGGAATAGCGGGAGGCGGGGAGCTGTTTTTT	CAWRGIAGGGELFF
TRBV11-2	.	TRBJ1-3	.	TGTGCCAGCAGCATCCCGGTCTCTGGAAACACCATATATTTT	CASSIPVSGNTIYF
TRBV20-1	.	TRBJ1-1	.	TGCAGTGCGGACATGAACACTGAAGCTTTCTTT	CSADMNTEAFF
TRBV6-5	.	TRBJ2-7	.	TGTGCCATTCAGACTGAAATGGGCTACGAGCAGTACTTC	CAIQTEMGYEQYF
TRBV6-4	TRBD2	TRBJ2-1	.	TGTGCCAGCAGTGACTCTAGCGGGAGTTACAATGAGCAGTTCTTC	CASSDSSGSYNEQFF
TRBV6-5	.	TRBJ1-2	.	TGTGCCAGCTCCGAGGGAAACTATGGCTACACCTTC	CASSEGNYGYTF
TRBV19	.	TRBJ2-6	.	TGTGCCAGTAGTATATTCTTCTCTGGGGCCAACGTCCTGACTTTC	CASSIFFSGANVLTF
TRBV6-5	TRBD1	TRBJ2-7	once	TGTGCCAGCACCGGGACAGGGTTCAACGAGCAGTACTTC	CASTGTGFNEQYF
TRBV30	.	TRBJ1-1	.	TGTGCCTGGAGTCCTTCTCAGGGGATCACTGAAGCTTTCTTT	CAWSPSQGITEAFF
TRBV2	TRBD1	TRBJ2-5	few	TGTGCCAGCAGGACCGGGACAGTCCAAGAGACCCAGTACTTC	CASRTGTVQETQYF
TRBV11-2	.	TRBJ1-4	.	TGTGCCAGCAGCTCCGGGAGGGAAAAACTGTTTTTT	CASSSGREKLFF
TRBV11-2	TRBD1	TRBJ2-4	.	TGTGCCAGCAGCCTAGGGGGCCTCCAGGAATCCAAAAACATTCAGTACTTC	CASSLGGLQESKNIQYF
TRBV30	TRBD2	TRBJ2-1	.	TGTGCCTGGAAGGGACTAGCGGGAGGCCGCTCCTACAATGAGCAGTTCTTC	CAWKGLAGGRSYNEQFF
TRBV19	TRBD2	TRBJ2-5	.	TGTGCCAGTAGTACGGGGGGTGGTCTAGCGGGACCCCATCCTTACCAAGAGACCCAGTACTTC	CASSTGGGLAGPHPYQETQYF
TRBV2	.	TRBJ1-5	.	TGTGCCAGCAGTAAGAAAGCCAATCAGCCCCAGCATTTT	CASSKKANQPQHF
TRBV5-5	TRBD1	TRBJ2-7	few	TGTGCCAGCAGTTACGACAGGGGCTACTACGAGCAGTACTTC	CASSYDRGYYEQYF
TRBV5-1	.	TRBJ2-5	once	TGCGCCAGCAGCTTACGCCAAGCACTGTCGGAAGAGACCCAGTACTTC	CASSLRQALSEETQYF
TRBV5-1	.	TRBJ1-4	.	TGCGCCAGCAGCTTGCTGGGACACAATAATGAAAAACTGTTTTTT	CASSLLGHNNEKLFF
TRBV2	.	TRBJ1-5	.	TGTGCCAGCAGTGCCGAAGCTAATCAGCCCCAGCATTTT	CASSAEANQPQHF
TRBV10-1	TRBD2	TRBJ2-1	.	TGCGCCAGCAGTAAGCTCCCGGGAGGAGGGAATGAGCAGTTCTTC	CASSKLPGGGNEQFF
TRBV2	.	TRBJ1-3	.	TGTGCCAGCAACCGGGACATCGGGTCTGGAAACACCATATATTTT	CASNRDIGSGNTIYF
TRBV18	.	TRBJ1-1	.	TGTGCCAGCTCACCGGGAGCTAACACTGAAGCTTTCTTT	CASSPGANTEAFF
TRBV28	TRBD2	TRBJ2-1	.	TGTGCCAGCATCCTAGCGGGAGGCCCCTACAATGAGCAGTTCTTC	CASILAGGPYNEQFF
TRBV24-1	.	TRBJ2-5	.	TGTGCCACCAGTGATTTGCAGGCTGAGACCCAGTACTTC	CATSDLQAETQYF
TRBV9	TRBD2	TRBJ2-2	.	TGTGCCAGCAGCATGGGACTAGCGATATCCGGGGAGCTGTTTTTT	CASSMGLAISGELFF
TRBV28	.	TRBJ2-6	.	TGTGCCAGCAGTTTATTCCTCAGGGGCTTCTCTGGGGCCAACGTCCTGACTTTC	CASSLFLRGFSGANVLTF
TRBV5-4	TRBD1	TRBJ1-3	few	TGTGCCAGCAGCTTCGGGACAGCCTCTGGAAACACCATATATTTT	CASSFGTASGNTIYF
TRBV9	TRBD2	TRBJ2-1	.	TGTGCCAGCAGCGTAGATACTAGCGGGGGGCGGGTTTTGTTCTTC	CASSVDTSGGRVLFF
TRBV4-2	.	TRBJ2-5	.	TGTGCCAGCAGCCAAGAGGGCGTAGAGACCCAGTACTTC	CASSQEGVETQYF
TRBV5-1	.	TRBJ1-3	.	TGCGCCAGCAGAGGGACAAACGCTGGAAACACCATATATTTT	CASRGTNAGNTIYF
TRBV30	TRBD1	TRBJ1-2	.	TGTGCCTGGAGTACCGGGACAGGGAGCGGCTACACCTTC	CAWSTGTGSGYTF
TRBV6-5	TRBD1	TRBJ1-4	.	TGTGCCAGCAGTTCCTCCTTCCGGGACAGGGGTGAAAAACTGTTTTTT	CASSSSFRDRGEKLFF
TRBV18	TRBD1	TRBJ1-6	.	TGTGCCAGCTCATCTATCGGACAGGGTAATTCACCCCTCCACTTT	CASSSIGQGNSPLHF
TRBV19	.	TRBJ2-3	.	TGTGCAGTCCTAACCCCAGGCAGCACAGATACGCAGTATTTT	CAVLTPGSTDTQYF
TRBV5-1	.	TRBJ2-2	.	TGCGCCAGCAGCTTAGACCCGACAGGGAACACCGGGGAGCTGTTTTTT	CASSLDPTGNTGELFF
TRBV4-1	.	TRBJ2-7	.	TGCGCCAGCAGCCAAAAGCGAGACTACGAGCAGTACTTC	CASSQKRDYEQYF
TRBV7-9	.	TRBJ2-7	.	TGTGCCAGCAGCCAAACAGGGTTCCCCTACGAGCAGTACTTC	CASSQTGFPYEQYF
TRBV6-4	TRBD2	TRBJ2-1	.	TGTGCCAGCAGTCCCCTTAGCGGGGGTTCCTACAATGAGCAGTTCTTC	CASSPLSGGSYNEQFF
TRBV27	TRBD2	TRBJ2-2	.	TGTGCCAGCAGTTCGTTGACTCCGGGACTAGCGGGCCTCGGGGTCGGGGAGCTGTTTTTT	CASSSLTPGLAGLGVGELFF
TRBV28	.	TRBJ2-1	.	TGTGCCAGCCTCTCGGGGGAGAGCTCCTACAATGAGCAGTTCTTC	CASLSGESSYNEQFF
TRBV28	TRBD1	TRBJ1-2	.	TGTGCCAGCGGAGTCGGGACAGGGAGTGGCTACACCTTC	CASGVGTGSGYTF
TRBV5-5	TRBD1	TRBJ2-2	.	TGTGCCAGCAACCAGGGACAGCCGGCCGCCGGGGAGCTGTTTTTT	CASNQGQPAAGELFF